This is a list of T cell receptor beta chains from one sample in a study of cytomegalovirus exposure and HLA in healthy donors. Generated by immunoSEQ multiplex PCR, the TCRdb table keeps only in-frame clones and is missing some. Seen here are around 250,000 clones, 81% observed once, and the top ten hold almost 8%. Sequenced: PBMCs. The receptor set was obtained from a woman in her sixties or seventies in good health and CMV-seropositive. The CDR3 runs from the conserved cysteine through the conserved F or W. A D gene is named only where the DNA matches it firmly. A clone size is listed for some rows: how often the clone was seen (once, few, many), or a class if it is expanded.

cdr3_length: 16
clone_size: -
j_call: TRBJ2-5
d_call: TRBD2
v_call: TRBV5-1
cdr3_aa: CASRTGTSGREETQYF
cdr3_nt: TGCGCCAGCAGAACCGGGACTAGCGGGAGGGAAGAGACCCAGTACTTC

cdr3_length: 13
clone_size: few
j_call: TRBJ1-2
d_call: TRBD1
v_call: TRBV6-5
cdr3_aa: CASSLDRVGGYTF
cdr3_nt: TGTGCCAGCAGCCTCGACAGGGTTGGAGGCTACACCTTC

cdr3_length: 15
clone_size: few
j_call: TRBJ2-7
d_call: TRBD2
v_call: TRBV19
cdr3_aa: CASSMSASGSYEQYF
cdr3_nt: TGTGCCAGTAGTATGTCGGCTAGCGGGAGCTACGAGCAGTACTTC

cdr3_length: 15
clone_size: -
j_call: TRBJ2-5
d_call: TRBD1
v_call: TRBV5-8
cdr3_aa: CASSQGQGPRETQYF
cdr3_nt: TGTGCCAGCAGCCAGGGACAGGGCCCACGGGAGACCCAGTACTTC

cdr3_length: 16
clone_size: -
j_call: TRBJ2-1
d_call: -
v_call: TRBV4-2
cdr3_aa: CASSQEGAVGYNEQFF
cdr3_nt: TGTGCCAGCAGCCAAGAAGGAGCGGTTGGGTACAATGAGCAGTTCTTC

cdr3_length: 15
clone_size: once
j_call: TRBJ2-2
d_call: TRBD1
v_call: TRBV5-4
cdr3_aa: CASSLPQGATGELFF
cdr3_nt: TGTGCCAGCAGCTTGCCACAGGGGGCGACCGGGGAGCTGTTTTTT

cdr3_length: 11
clone_size: -
j_call: TRBJ1-2
d_call: TRBD1
v_call: TRBV29-1
cdr3_aa: CSVPGQGGYTF
cdr3_nt: TGCAGCGTCCCGGGACAGGGGGGCTACACCTTC

cdr3_length: 15
clone_size: -
j_call: TRBJ1-5
d_call: TRBD1
v_call: TRBV5-1
cdr3_aa: CASSLGTGGNQPQHF
cdr3_nt: TGCGCCAGCAGCTTGGGGACAGGGGGAAATCAGCCCCAGCATTTT

cdr3_length: 13
clone_size: -
j_call: TRBJ2-1
d_call: TRBD2
v_call: TRBV11-1
cdr3_aa: CASSLALAGGPFF
cdr3_nt: TGTGCCAGCAGCTTAGCCCTAGCGGGAGGGCCGTTCTTC

cdr3_length: 13
clone_size: -
j_call: TRBJ2-1
d_call: -
v_call: TRBV19
cdr3_aa: CASSVGQGSDEFF
cdr3_nt: -

cdr3_length: 13
clone_size: -
j_call: TRBJ2-2
d_call: TRBD1
v_call: TRBV11-2
cdr3_aa: CASSWDRTGELFF
cdr3_nt: TGTGCCAGCAGCTGGGACAGAACCGGGGAGCTGTTTTTT

cdr3_length: 12
clone_size: -
j_call: TRBJ2-7
d_call: -
v_call: TRBV12-5
cdr3_aa: CASGLAVYEQYF
cdr3_nt: TGTGCTAGTGGTTTGGCAGTCTACGAGCAGTACTTC

cdr3_length: 15
clone_size: -
j_call: TRBJ2-1
d_call: TRBD2
v_call: TRBV5-1
cdr3_aa: CASSAPSGSYNEQFF
cdr3_nt: TGCGCCAGCAGCGCCCCTAGCGGCTCCTACAATGAGCAGTTCTTC

cdr3_length: 16
clone_size: -
j_call: TRBJ1-4
d_call: TRBD1
v_call: TRBV4-2
cdr3_aa: CASSQESTRGHEKLFF
cdr3_nt: TGTGCCAGCAGCCAAGAATCTACCAGGGGGCACGAAAAACTGTTTTTT

cdr3_length: 16
clone_size: -
j_call: TRBJ2-7
d_call: TRBD1
v_call: TRBV19
cdr3_aa: CASSIGLRDRTYEQYF
cdr3_nt: TGTGCCAGTAGTATAGGATTACGGGACAGGACCTACGAGCAGTACTTC

cdr3_length: 13
clone_size: -
j_call: TRBJ1-2
d_call: -
v_call: TRBV23-1
cdr3_aa: CASFERVSYGYTF
cdr3_nt: TGCGCCAGCTTCGAGCGGGTATCCTATGGCTACACCTTC

cdr3_length: 12
clone_size: -
j_call: TRBJ2-7
d_call: TRBD1
v_call: TRBV10-3
cdr3_aa: CAISETGAEQYF
cdr3_nt: TGTGCCATCAGCGAGACAGGGGCTGAGCAGTACTTC

cdr3_length: 19
clone_size: -
j_call: TRBJ2-7
d_call: TRBD2
v_call: TRBV7-6
cdr3_aa: CASSLGRSGLAGQLYEQYF
cdr3_nt: TGTGCCAGCAGCTTAGGGCGCTCGGGACTAGCGGGACAACTCTACGAGCAGTACTTC

cdr3_length: 14
clone_size: -
j_call: TRBJ1-5
d_call: -
v_call: TRBV2
cdr3_aa: CASSITGFGQPQHF
cdr3_nt: TGTGCCAGCAGTATCACAGGGTTCGGACAGCCCCAGCATTTT

cdr3_length: 14
clone_size: -
j_call: TRBJ2-7
d_call: -
v_call: TRBV4-1
cdr3_aa: CASSQETVSYEQYF
cdr3_nt: TGCGCCAGCAGCCAAGAAACAGTCTCCTACGAGCAGTACTTC

cdr3_length: 16
clone_size: -
j_call: TRBJ2-1
d_call: -
v_call: TRBV4-1
cdr3_aa: CASSTQASRSYNEQFF
cdr3_nt: TGCGCCAGCAGCACTCAGGCGAGCCGCTCCTACAATGAGCAGTTCTTC

cdr3_length: 11
clone_size: -
j_call: TRBJ2-7
d_call: -
v_call: TRBV6-1
cdr3_aa: CASTRDGEQYF
cdr3_nt: TGTGCCAGCACCCGGGATGGCGAGCAGTACTTC

cdr3_length: 13
clone_size: -
j_call: TRBJ1-2
d_call: -
v_call: TRBV6-1
cdr3_aa: CASSEAGGGGYTF
cdr3_nt: TGTGCCAGCAGTGAAGCGGGGGGGGGAGGCTACACCTTC

cdr3_length: 13
clone_size: -
j_call: TRBJ2-2
d_call: -
v_call: TRBV4-1
cdr3_aa: CASSGPDTGELFF
cdr3_nt: TGCGCCAGCAGCGGGCCGGACACCGGGGAGCTGTTTTTT

cdr3_length: 13
clone_size: -
j_call: TRBJ1-1
d_call: TRBD1
v_call: TRBV10-3
cdr3_aa: CAITPGTGKEAFF
cdr3_nt: TGTGCCATCACCCCTGGGACAGGGAAAGAAGCTTTCTTT

cdr3_length: 14
clone_size: -
j_call: TRBJ2-7
d_call: -
v_call: TRBV10-2
cdr3_aa: CASSETARTYEQYF
cdr3_nt: TGCGCCAGCAGTGAGACAGCCCGGACCTACGAGCAGTACTTC

cdr3_length: 15
clone_size: once
j_call: TRBJ1-5
d_call: -
v_call: TRBV7-8
cdr3_aa: CASSVDSQFNQPQHF
cdr3_nt: TGTGCCAGCAGCGTCGACAGTCAATTCAATCAGCCCCAGCATTTT

cdr3_length: 12
clone_size: -
j_call: TRBJ1-2
d_call: -
v_call: TRBV29-1
cdr3_aa: CSVEDSNYGYTF
cdr3_nt: TGCAGCGTTGAGGACAGCAACTATGGCTACACCTTC

cdr3_length: 14
clone_size: -
j_call: TRBJ1-6
d_call: -
v_call: TRBV13
cdr3_aa: CASSARTDNSPLHF
cdr3_nt: TGTGCCAGCAGCGCCCGGACAGATAATTCACCCCTCCACTTT

cdr3_length: 13
clone_size: once
j_call: TRBJ2-5
d_call: -
v_call: TRBV29-1
cdr3_aa: CSVGSGAGETQYF
cdr3_nt: TGCAGCGTTGGTTCGGGAGCGGGCGAGACCCAGTACTTC

cdr3_length: 16
clone_size: -
j_call: TRBJ1-1
d_call: TRBD1
v_call: TRBV7-9
cdr3_aa: CASSPNTGGRDTEAFF
cdr3_nt: TGTGCCAGCAGCCCAAATACAGGGGGCAGGGACACTGAAGCTTTCTTT

cdr3_length: 11
clone_size: -
j_call: TRBJ2-7
d_call: -
v_call: TRBV30
cdr3_aa: CAWSDALEQYF
cdr3_nt: TGTGCCTGGAGTGATGCACTCGAGCAGTACTTC

cdr3_length: 12
clone_size: few
j_call: TRBJ1-1
d_call: -
v_call: TRBV19
cdr3_aa: CASSKRNTEAFF
cdr3_nt: TGTGCCAGTAGTAAGCGGAACACTGAAGCTTTCTTT

cdr3_length: 24
clone_size: -
j_call: TRBJ1-3
d_call: -
v_call: TRBV1
cdr3_aa: CTSSQETRGSGTGYYVRSGNTIYF
cdr3_nt: TGCACCAGCAGCCAAGAGACTCGGGGGTCCGGGACAGGTTATTATGTTCGGTCTGGAAACACCATATATTTT

cdr3_length: 13
clone_size: once
j_call: TRBJ2-2
d_call: -
v_call: TRBV7-3
cdr3_aa: CASSLLAAGELFF
cdr3_nt: TGTGCCAGCAGCTTACTAGCAGCCGGGGAGCTGTTTTTT

cdr3_length: 14
clone_size: -
j_call: TRBJ2-7
d_call: TRBD1
v_call: TRBV28
cdr3_aa: CASSSGTVPYEQYF
cdr3_nt: TGTGCCAGCAGTTCCGGGACAGTCCCCTACGAGCAGTACTTC

cdr3_length: 15
clone_size: -
j_call: TRBJ2-1
d_call: -
v_call: TRBV13
cdr3_aa: CASSFRQVPYNEQFF
cdr3_nt: TGTGCCAGCAGCTTCCGACAGGTACCCTACAATGAGCAGTTCTTC

cdr3_length: 16
clone_size: -
j_call: TRBJ2-2
d_call: TRBD2
v_call: TRBV4-2
cdr3_aa: CASSQEGVAGVGELFF
cdr3_nt: TGTGCCAGCAGCCAAGAGGGAGTAGCGGGAGTCGGGGAGCTGTTTTTT

cdr3_length: 14
clone_size: -
j_call: TRBJ2-3
d_call: TRBD2
v_call: TRBV28
cdr3_aa: CASRTSEYTDTQYF
cdr3_nt: TGTGCCAGTAGGACTAGCGAATACACAGATACGCAGTATTTT

cdr3_length: 12
clone_size: few
j_call: TRBJ1-4
d_call: TRBD1
v_call: TRBV6-6
cdr3_aa: CASGQDIEKLFF
cdr3_nt: TGTGCCAGTGGACAGGACATTGAAAAACTGTTTTTT

cdr3_length: 15
clone_size: -
j_call: TRBJ2-5
d_call: -
v_call: TRBV4-1
cdr3_aa: CASSPFGGGEETQYF
cdr3_nt: TGCGCCAGCAGCCCCTTTGGGGGGGGCGAAGAGACCCAGTACTTC

cdr3_length: 15
clone_size: -
j_call: TRBJ1-2
d_call: -
v_call: TRBV5-1
cdr3_aa: CASSLSRSMNYGYTF
cdr3_nt: TGCGCCAGCAGCTTGAGCCGGTCGATGAACTATGGCTACACCTTC

cdr3_length: 17
clone_size: -
j_call: TRBJ2-7
d_call: TRBD1
v_call: TRBV28
cdr3_aa: CASSLNPLPRGIGEQYF
cdr3_nt: TGTGCCAGCAGTTTAAACCCCCTCCCCAGGGGGATCGGCGAGCAGTACTTC

cdr3_length: 15
clone_size: -
j_call: TRBJ2-7
d_call: -
v_call: TRBV19
cdr3_aa: CASSIFGGSVYEQYF
cdr3_nt: TGTGCCAGTAGTATTTTTGGGGGGAGTGTGTACGAGCAGTACTTC

cdr3_length: 16
clone_size: -
j_call: TRBJ2-1
d_call: -
v_call: TRBV9
cdr3_aa: CASSVEAGRPYNEQFF
cdr3_nt: TGTGCCAGCAGCGTAGAGGCAGGGAGGCCCTACAATGAGCAGTTCTTC

cdr3_length: 15
clone_size: -
j_call: TRBJ1-4
d_call: -
v_call: TRBV28
cdr3_aa: CASTFGRGAGEKLFF
cdr3_nt: TGTGCCAGCACCTTTGGACGGGGCGCGGGGGAAAAACTGTTTTTT

cdr3_length: 16
clone_size: -
j_call: TRBJ2-1
d_call: -
v_call: TRBV4-1
cdr3_aa: CASSQAPASSYNEQFF
cdr3_nt: TGCGCCAGCAGCCAAGCCCCAGCGAGCTCCTACAATGAGCAGTTCTTC

cdr3_length: 15
clone_size: once
j_call: TRBJ1-2
d_call: -
v_call: TRBV6-5
cdr3_aa: CASSLNVQASYGYTF
cdr3_nt: TGTGCCAGCAGCCTCAACGTACAGGCCAGCTATGGCTACACCTTC

cdr3_length: 13
clone_size: -
j_call: TRBJ1-1
d_call: -
v_call: TRBV4-1
cdr3_aa: CASSQDIRTEAFF
cdr3_nt: TGCGCCAGCAGCCAAGATATCCGTACTGAAGCTTTCTTT

cdr3_length: 15
clone_size: -
j_call: TRBJ2-3
d_call: TRBD2
v_call: TRBV7-9
cdr3_aa: CASSLGTSGTDTQYF
cdr3_nt: TGTGCCAGCAGCTTAGGGACTAGCGGGACAGATACGCAGTATTTT

cdr3_length: 14
clone_size: few
j_call: TRBJ2-2
d_call: -
v_call: TRBV9
cdr3_aa: CASTRLRDTGELFF
cdr3_nt: TGTGCCAGCACACGCCTGCGCGACACCGGGGAGCTGTTTTTT

cdr3_length: 17
clone_size: -
j_call: TRBJ2-1
d_call: TRBD1
v_call: TRBV5-6
cdr3_aa: CASSSKGQGHPYNEQFF
cdr3_nt: TGTGCCAGTTCCTCCAAGGGACAGGGCCACCCCTACAATGAGCAGTTCTTC

cdr3_length: 15
clone_size: -
j_call: TRBJ1-5
d_call: -
v_call: TRBV11-2
cdr3_aa: CASSPGGASGQPQHF
cdr3_nt: TGTGCCAGCAGCCCCGGAGGGGCCTCCGGCCAGCCCCAGCATTTT

cdr3_length: 16
clone_size: -
j_call: TRBJ2-5
d_call: -
v_call: TRBV5-4
cdr3_aa: CASSLAPARPQETQYF
cdr3_nt: TGTGCCAGCAGCTTGGCCCCCGCTAGGCCCCAAGAGACCCAGTACTTC

cdr3_length: 15
clone_size: -
j_call: TRBJ2-2
d_call: TRBD2
v_call: TRBV5-1
cdr3_aa: CASSPRTSGTGELFF
cdr3_nt: TGCGCCAGCAGCCCTAGGACTAGCGGGACCGGGGAGCTGTTTTTT

cdr3_length: 16
clone_size: -
j_call: TRBJ2-5
d_call: -
v_call: TRBV5-1
cdr3_aa: CASSLQSVEGTETQYF
cdr3_nt: TGCGCCAGCAGCTTACAGAGTGTGGAGGGCACAGAGACCCAGTACTTC

cdr3_length: 14
clone_size: -
j_call: TRBJ1-1
d_call: TRBD1
v_call: TRBV6-5
cdr3_aa: CASRATGGRTEAFF
cdr3_nt: TGTGCCAGCAGAGCGACAGGGGGTCGGACTGAAGCTTTCTTT